The sequence of this TCR beta chain was determined in a study of cytomegalovirus exposure and HLA in healthy donors. As for the study in general: Most genotyped donors, approximately 81% of fewer than 400, had Caucasian-associated genetic ancestry. Study-level results: Productive status was seen about 90% or about 30% of the time for most TCR beta V segments in an earlier analysis. Evidence from a later analysis indicated that most CMV-associated TCR beta chains looked HLA-restricted.

In germline, CDR1 is SEHNR, CDR2 FQNEAQ (reference sequence). The CDR3 is 14 amino acids. V shed 5 bases, J shed 3 bases, and the junction held 7 bases outside the gene matches. Concerning this clone: Antigen specificity is unknown.

Both 60 Vbeta primers and 13 Jbeta primers went into the PCR. TCRdb's table, derived via immunoSEQ multiplex PCR, lists solely in-frame clones and lacks some. This table has about 160,000 clones, 70% to 80% appearing once. The sample was PBMCs. The clonotype originates from a man in his sixties in good health and CMV-seronegative. This rearrangement joins TRBV7-9 to TRBJ2-7; the match to TRBD1 covers 7 bases. The CDR3: CASSPRQGHYEQYF. CDR3 nucleotides: TGTGCCAGCAGCCCGCGACAGGGCCACTACGAGCAGTACTTC.